The present T cell receptor (beta chain) was sequenced within a study of blood T cells in healthy people across ages. Study-level points and caveats: The donors' CMV status was not determined, possibly confounding changes in expanded clonotypes. Underestimates were what the diversity estimates from one million T cells were considered to be.

This clonotype was seen a few times. What it binds is unknown. The use of a sample-barcoded 5' primer and a J-beta primer mix characterized a second PCR of roughly 6 to 11 cycles. TCRdb redid the calling of the 5' RACE reads with MiXCR, one entry per CDR3 protein. Of hundreds of thousands of distinct CDR3 sequences in the sample, 35% to 50% were seen once. CDR3 length equals 15 residues. Germline V gives CDR1 SGHTA, CDR2 FQGNSA. Trimming cost V 1 base and J 1 base, with 11 bases left between them. The TCR sequence derives from a man older than 75 in good health. This sequence joins TRBV7-2 and TRBJ2-7; D unresolved. Sample: blood. The CDR3 nucleotides read TGTGCCAGCAGCTTAGGGGTCGCTGATTCCTACGAGCAGTACTTC. Its translation is CASSLGVADSYEQYF.